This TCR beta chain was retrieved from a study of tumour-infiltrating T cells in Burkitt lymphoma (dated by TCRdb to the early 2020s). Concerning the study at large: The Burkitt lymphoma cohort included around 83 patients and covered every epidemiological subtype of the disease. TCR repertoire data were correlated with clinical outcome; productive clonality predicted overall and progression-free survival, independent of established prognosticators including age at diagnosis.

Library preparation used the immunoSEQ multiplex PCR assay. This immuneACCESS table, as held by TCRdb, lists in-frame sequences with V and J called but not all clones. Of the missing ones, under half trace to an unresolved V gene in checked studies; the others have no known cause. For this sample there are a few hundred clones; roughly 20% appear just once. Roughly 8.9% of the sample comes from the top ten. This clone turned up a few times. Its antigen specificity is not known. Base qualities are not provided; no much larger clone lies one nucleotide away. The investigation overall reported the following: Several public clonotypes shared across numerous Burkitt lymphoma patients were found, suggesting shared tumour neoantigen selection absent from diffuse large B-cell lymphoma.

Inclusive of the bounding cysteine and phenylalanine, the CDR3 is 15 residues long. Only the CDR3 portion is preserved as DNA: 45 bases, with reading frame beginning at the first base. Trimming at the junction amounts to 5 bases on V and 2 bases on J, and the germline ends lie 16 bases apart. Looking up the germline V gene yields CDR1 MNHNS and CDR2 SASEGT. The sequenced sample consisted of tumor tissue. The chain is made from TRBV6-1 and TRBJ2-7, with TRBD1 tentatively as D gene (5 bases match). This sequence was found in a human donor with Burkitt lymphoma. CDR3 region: CASSRSSGAPYEQYF. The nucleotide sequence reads TGTGCCAGCAGTCGCTCCAGTGGGGCGCCCTACGAGCAGTACTTC.